A single sample is the source of the 22 T cell receptor beta chains below, sequenced in a study of cytomegalovirus exposure and HLA in healthy donors. The primer mix had 60 Vbeta and 13 Jbeta primers. TCRdb's table, derived via immunoSEQ multiplex PCR, lists solely in-frame clones and lacks some. The profile shows fewer than 250,000 clones, around 90% of them singletons. Sample: PBMCs. Receptor source: a boy aged 2 to 10 in good health and CMV-seronegative.

The DNA for the CDR3 is TGTGCCAGCAGCTTGGGGTTAGGGAGCGGTAACTATGGCTACACCTTC. Translated: CASSLGLGSGNYGYTF. The chain recombines TRBV5-4 with TRBJ1-2; D unresolved. The CDR3 runs to 16 residues. Trimming took 0 bases from V and 1 from J, leaving 13 bases between them. Germline CDR1 is SGHNT and CDR2 is YYREEE (reference sequence).

The V gene is TRBV7-2, the J gene TRBJ2-1; D unclear. This CDR3 is 16 amino acids long. Between the trimmed V and J ends, which lost 2 bases and 1 base, there was a span of 12 bases. The germline gives CDR1 SGHTA, CDR2 FQGNSA. The CDR3 nucleotides are TGTGCCAGCAGCTTATACCTGAGCAAGTCCTACAATGAGCAGTTCTTC. Amino acids: CASSLYLSKSYNEQFF.

The V and J genes are TRBV5-6 and TRBJ1-2, with D maybe TRBD1 (5 bases). Germline V gene lookup returns CDR1 SGHDT and CDR2 YYEEEE. V was pared by 4 bases and J by 3 bases, with 16 bases between. CDR3 length: 15 amino acids. For the CDR3, the DNA is TGTGCCAGCAGCGGGACTCCCGTGACAGACTATGGCTACACCTTC. Translated: CASSGTPVTDYGYTF.

The chain is built from TRBV11-3 and TRBJ2-1, with TRBD1 as a possible D gene (7 bases). V lost 4 bases and J lost 0, with 13 bases in between. The CDR3 is 16 residues long. The germline V gene has CDR1 SGHNT and CDR2 YENEEA. The CDR3 nucleotides are TGTGCCAGCAGCTCCAGGGGGGATTTCTCCTACAATGAGCAGTTCTTC. It specifies CASSSRGDFSYNEQFF.

This clone has just one count. The chain uses TRBV30 and TRBJ2-1; 10 bases map to TRBD2. Germline V CDR1 and CDR2: GTSNPN, SVGIG (reference sequence). The CDR3 covers 15 residues. Unmatched junction bases numbered 10, after V lost 3 bases and J lost 8 bases. The CDR3, as DNA: TGTGCCTGGAGACCCCTAGCGGGAGCTCGTGATGAGCAGTTCTTC. It encodes CAWRPLAGARDEQFF.

This clone was seen a single time. The chain couples TRBV27 to TRBJ2-7, with unresolved D. V was clipped by 2 bases and J by 4 bases, with 15 bases between them. Germline V gene sequence: CDR1 MNHEY, CDR2 SMNVEV (reference sequence). This CDR3 spans 15 amino acids. CDR3 sequence: CASSLPTHSFYEQYF. The CDR3 bases are TGTGCCAGCAGTTTACCCACCCACTCCTTTTACGAGCAGTACTTC.

The V gene is TRBV7-9, the J gene TRBJ2-2, with D maybe TRBD2 (7 bases). Germline V gene data show CDR1 as SEHNR and CDR2 as FQNEAQ (reference sequence). The CDR3 has 17 residues. Trimming shortened V by 5 bases and J by 5 bases, and 21 bases separated the two germline ends. DNA of the CDR3: TGTGCCAGCAGCACCCGGGGGCTAGCGGAGGAAACCGGGGAGCTGTTTTTT. Amino acids: CASSTRGLAEETGELFF.

This chain connects TRBV2 to TRBJ2-3; tentative D call: TRBD1 (6 bases). The germline V and J ends were trimmed by 8 bases and 4 bases, with 19 bases remaining between them. CDR1 is SNHLY and CDR2 is FYNNEI in the germline V gene. This CDR3 region has 15 residues. The CDR3 DNA sequence: TGTGCCAGCCTGGAACTAGGGGGTCGTGCAGATACGCAGTATTTT. Amino acids: CASLELGGRADTQYF.

The chain uses TRBV6-1 and TRBJ2-7; tentatively, D is TRBD2 (5 bases). The CDR3 covers 16 residues. Germline CDR1 reads MNHNS; CDR2 reads SASEGT. Trimming left V 1 base short and J 5 bases short, with 18 bases between. CDR3 in amino acids: CASSEVVEVREDEQYF. The CDR3, as DNA: TGTGCCAGCAGTGAAGTTGTGGAGGTCCGCGAGGACGAGCAGTACTTC.

The genes are TRBV10-3 and TRBJ1-3; 11 bases map to TRBD1. Germline CDR1 ENHRY, CDR2 SYGVKD. The CDR3 runs 16 residues. With V trimmed by 3 bases and J by 12 bases, 13 bases remained unmatched. CDR3 residues: CAISDPQGTGGNIIYF. The CDR3 region has the DNA TGTGCCATCAGTGACCCACAGGGGACAGGGGGGAATATCATATATTTT.

This chain's CDR3 is CSARVEETQYF. CDR3 DNA: TGCAGTGCTAGGGTAGAAGAGACCCAGTACTTC. V gene TRBV20-1 combines with J gene TRBJ2-5; no clear D gene. CDR3 length: 11 residues. Germline V CDR1 and CDR2: DFQATT, SNEGSKA (reference sequence). V shed 3 bases and J shed 3 bases, with 5 bases lying between them.

This chain uses TRBV15 with TRBJ1-5, with D uncertain. Trimming took off 1 base at V and 6 bases at J, with 16 bases between the two ends. The germline CDR1 and CDR2 sequences are LNHNV and YYDKDF (reference sequence). The CDR3 contains 16 residues. The CDR3 reads CATSRGGFSLGQPQHF. In DNA, the CDR3 is TGTGCCACCAGCAGAGGCGGGTTCAGTTTAGGTCAGCCCCAGCATTTT.

V gene TRBV2 combines with J gene TRBJ2-5; D is possibly TRBD2 (6 bases). The end of the DNA fits TRBJ2-7 better, so the J call may be wrong. CDR3 size: 14 residues. From germline, CDR1 is SNHLY and CDR2 FYNNEI. The CDR3 sequence: CAIVLQGRGYEQYF. As DNA, the CDR3 is TGTGCCATCGTTCTTCAGGGTCGGGGGTACGAGCAGTACTTC.

The V and J genes are TRBV4-1 and TRBJ2-7, with 11 bases identical to TRBD2. Germline CDR1 is MGHRA and CDR2 is YSYEKL. V dropped 4 bases and J dropped 2; count of bases not matched to a gene: 4. The CDR3 is 15 amino acids. The CDR3 DNA sequence: TGCGCCAGCAGCCGTGAGACTAGCGGGGCCTACGAGCAGTACTTC. Residues: CASSRETSGAYEQYF.

This clone was seen only once. The CDR3 sequence is CASSARGSGANVLTF. The CDR3 bases are TGTGCCAGCAGTGCGCGAGGCTCTGGGGCCAACGTCCTGACTTTC. The V gene is TRBV28, the J gene TRBJ2-6; the D is unclear. CDR1 and CDR2 from the germline V gene are MDHEN and SYDVKM. Trimming removed 5 bases at V and 0 bases at J, with 8 bases between. The CDR3 is 15 amino acids.

This chain links TRBV28 with TRBJ2-3; 9 positions agree with TRBD2. The CDR3 runs 17 residues. Germline lookup yields CDR1 MDHEN and CDR2 SYDVKM. Trimming took 3 bases from V and 2 from J; bases not matched to a gene: 9. The CDR3 region is CASSFDRAGGTTDTQYF. CDR3 DNA: TGTGCCAGCAGTTTCGATAGGGCGGGAGGGACCACAGATACGCAGTATTTT.

This clone was seen a handful of times. The V and J genes are TRBV6-1 and TRBJ1-1; D is unclear. CDR3 length equals 13 residues. V was clipped by 8 bases and J by 1 base, with 11 bases between them. Germline V gene sequence: CDR1 MNHNS, CDR2 SASEGT. CDR3 nucleotides: TGTGCCAGCGGGGAGAAAAGGAACACTGAAGCTTTCTTT. Its translation: CASGEKRNTEAFF.

This clone was picked up a small number of times. The chain recombines TRBV28 with TRBJ2-3, with 11 positions matching TRBD2. The CDR3 is 19 amino acids. Germline trimming cut 1 base from V and 3 bases from J; bases unmatched to any gene: 12. Germline V lookup: CDR1 MDHEN, CDR2 SYDVKM. CDR3 residues: CASSLSLTSGIRGTDTQYF. CDR3 coding DNA: TGTGCCAGCAGTTTATCACTGACTAGCGGGATTCGTGGGACAGATACGCAGTATTTT.

The chain uses TRBV28 and TRBJ2-1, with 9 bases fitting TRBD2. The CDR3 is 17 residues long. V lost 5 bases, J lost 1 base, and 9 bases stayed unmatched. CDR1 is MDHEN and CDR2 is SYDVKM in the germline V gene. The DNA of the CDR3 is TGTGCCAGCAGTCCGCCGACTAGCGGATCATCCTACAATGAGCAGTTCTTC. Amino acids: CASSPPTSGSSYNEQFF.

The CDR3: CASSRGNINGYTF. In DNA form, the CDR3 reads TGTGCCAGCAGTCGGGGGAATATAAATGGCTACACCTTC. This rearrangement joins TRBV9 to TRBJ1-2, with a tentative D call TRBD1 (5 bases). There are 13 residues in the CDR3. Germline V lookup: CDR1 SGDLS, CDR2 YYNGEE. V was clipped by 5 bases and J by 6 bases, with 14 bases between them. Looking up the rest from reference TRBV9 and TRBJ1-2 gives the full variable domain: DSGVTQTPKHLITATGQRVTLRCSPRSGDLSVYWYQQSLDQGLQFLIQYYNGEERAKGNILERFSAQQFPDLHSELNLSSLELGDSALYFCASSRGNINGYTFGSGTRLTVV.

This sequence joins TRBV11-2 and TRBJ1-5; a possible D gene is TRBD1 (5 bases). Per germline, CDR1 SGHAT and CDR2 FQNNGV. The CDR3 contains 14 residues. V lost 2 bases and J lost 0, with 5 bases in between. The CDR3 sequence: CASSLRGSNQPQHF. In nucleotides, the CDR3 is TGTGCCAGCAGCTTAAGGGGTAGCAATCAGCCCCAGCATTTT.

The V and J genes are TRBV4-1 and TRBJ2-7, with 12 bases lining up with TRBD1. Germline V lookup: CDR1 MGHRA, CDR2 YSYEKL. V lost 0 bases to trimming and J lost 4 bases; unmatched junction nucleotides: 4. This CDR3 is 16 amino acids long. The CDR3 here is CASSQDPGQGAYEQYF. Written as DNA, the CDR3 is TGCGCCAGCAGCCAAGATCCGGGACAGGGGGCTTACGAGCAGTACTTC.